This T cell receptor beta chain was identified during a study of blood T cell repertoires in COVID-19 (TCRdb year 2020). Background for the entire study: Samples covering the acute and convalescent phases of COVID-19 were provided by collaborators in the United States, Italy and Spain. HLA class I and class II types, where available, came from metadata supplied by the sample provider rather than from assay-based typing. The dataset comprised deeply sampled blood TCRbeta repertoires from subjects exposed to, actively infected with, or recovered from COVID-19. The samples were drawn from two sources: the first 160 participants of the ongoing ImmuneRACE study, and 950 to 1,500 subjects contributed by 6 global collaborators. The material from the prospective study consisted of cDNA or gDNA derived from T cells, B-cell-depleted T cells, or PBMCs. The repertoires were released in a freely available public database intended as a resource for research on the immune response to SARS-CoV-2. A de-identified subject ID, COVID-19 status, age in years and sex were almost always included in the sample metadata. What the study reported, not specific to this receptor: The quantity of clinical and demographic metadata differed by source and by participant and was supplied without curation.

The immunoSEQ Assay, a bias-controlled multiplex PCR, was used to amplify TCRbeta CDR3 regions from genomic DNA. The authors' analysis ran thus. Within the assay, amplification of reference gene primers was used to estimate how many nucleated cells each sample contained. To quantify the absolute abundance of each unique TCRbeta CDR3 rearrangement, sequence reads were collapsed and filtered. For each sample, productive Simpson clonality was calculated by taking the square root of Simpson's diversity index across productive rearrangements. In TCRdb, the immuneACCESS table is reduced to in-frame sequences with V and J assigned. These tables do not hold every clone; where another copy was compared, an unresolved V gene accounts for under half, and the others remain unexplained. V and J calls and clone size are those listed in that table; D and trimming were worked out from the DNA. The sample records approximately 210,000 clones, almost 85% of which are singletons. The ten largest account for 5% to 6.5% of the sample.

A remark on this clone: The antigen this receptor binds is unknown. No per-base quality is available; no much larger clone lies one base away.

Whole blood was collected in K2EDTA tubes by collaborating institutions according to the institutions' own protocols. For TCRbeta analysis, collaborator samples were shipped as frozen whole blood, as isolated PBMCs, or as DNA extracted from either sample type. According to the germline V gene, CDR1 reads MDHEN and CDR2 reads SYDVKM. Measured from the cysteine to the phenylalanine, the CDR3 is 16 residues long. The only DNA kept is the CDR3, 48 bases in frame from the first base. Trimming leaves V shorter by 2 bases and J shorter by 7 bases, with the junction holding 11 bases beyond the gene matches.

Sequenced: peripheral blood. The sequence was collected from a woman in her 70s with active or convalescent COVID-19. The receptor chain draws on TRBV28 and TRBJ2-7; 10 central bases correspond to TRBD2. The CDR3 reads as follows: CASSLPRTSGWEEQYF. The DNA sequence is TGTGCCAGCAGTTTACCCCGGACTAGCGGATGGGAGGAGCAGTACTTC.